This T cell receptor beta chain was found in a study of PD-1 blockade in classical Hodgkin lymphoma. Points from the study as a whole: Complete responders started with a diversity level that resembled newly diagnosed patients at baseline. Initiation of nivolumab under 1 year after ASCT led to exclusion of patients.

The CDR3 totals 10 residues. CDR1 WNHNN and CDR2 SYGVQD come from the germline V gene (reference sequence). Trimming removed 9 bases at V and 7 bases at J, with 7 bases between. Following autologous stem cell transplantation, relapse occurred in every patient, and exposure to brentuximab vedotin varied. Generated by immunoSEQ multiplex PCR, the TCRdb table keeps only in-frame clones and is missing some. The sample lists over 4,000 clones, around 66% occurring once. This clone was seen a few times. Its antigen is not known. This TCR came from a human donor with classical Hodgkin lymphoma. V usage is TRBV10-1 and J usage is TRBJ1-5; D not resolved. Material: peripheral blood mononuclear cells (PBMCs), obtained at baseline. The CDR3 loop reads CARWAQPQHF. CDR3 coding DNA: TGCGCCAGATGGGCCCAGCCCCAGCATTTT.